This section outlines one T cell receptor (beta chain) sequence together with its context. This entry is derived from a study of shared clonotypes between healthy human individuals. V dropped 3 bases and J dropped 5 bases, with 11 bases sitting between them. The CDR3 sequence is 14 residues long. The germline V gene encodes CDR1 KGHSH and CDR2 LQKENI. In the source study's methods: ImmunoSEQ output lacked quality scores and full-length reads, limiting matched filtering. The method was immunoSEQ multiplex PCR; TCRdb's version includes in-frame clones alone and lacks a portion of them. V, J and clone size reflect that table, while D and trimming were determined from the DNA. The data show around 2,000,000 clones, 85% to 95% seen once.

The V and J genes are TRBV18 and TRBJ2-1, with D uncertain. The sample taken for sequencing was naive CD4+ T cells sorted from blood. The subset denotes: CD45RA+ positively selected. This receptor was taken from a man younger than 30 in good health. The CDR3 reads CASSPPANHNEQFF. Written as DNA, the CDR3 is TGTGCCAGCTCACCCCCCGCAAACCACAATGAGCAGTTCTTC.